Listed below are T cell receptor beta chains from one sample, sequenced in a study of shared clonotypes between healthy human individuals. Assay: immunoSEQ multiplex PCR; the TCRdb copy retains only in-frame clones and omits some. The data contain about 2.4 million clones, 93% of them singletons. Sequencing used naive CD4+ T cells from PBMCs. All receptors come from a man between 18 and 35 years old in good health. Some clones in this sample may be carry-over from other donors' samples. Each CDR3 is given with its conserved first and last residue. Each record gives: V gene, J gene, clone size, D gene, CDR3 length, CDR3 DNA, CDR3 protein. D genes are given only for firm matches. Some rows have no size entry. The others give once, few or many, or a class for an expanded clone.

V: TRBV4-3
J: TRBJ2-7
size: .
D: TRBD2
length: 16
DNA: TGCGCCAGCAGCCAAAAACGGTCCGGGAGGGCGTCTGAGCAGTACTTC
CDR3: CASSQKRSGRASEQYF

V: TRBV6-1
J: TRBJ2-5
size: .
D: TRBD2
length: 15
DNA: TGTGCCAGCATTTCGGGACTAGCGGGAGCAGAGACCCAGTACTTC
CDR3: CASISGLAGAETQYF

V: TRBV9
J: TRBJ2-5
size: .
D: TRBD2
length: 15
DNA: TGTGCCAGCAGCGTAGGAACTAGCGGGAGGGAGACCCAGTACTTC
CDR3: CASSVGTSGRETQYF

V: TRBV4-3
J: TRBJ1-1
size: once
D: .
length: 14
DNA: TGCGCCAGCAGCCAAGATAGCCTGACCACTGAAGCTTTCTTT
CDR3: CASSQDSLTTEAFF

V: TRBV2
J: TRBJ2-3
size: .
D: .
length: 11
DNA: TGTGCGTCAGGCTACACAGATACGCAGTATTTT
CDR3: CASGYTDTQYF

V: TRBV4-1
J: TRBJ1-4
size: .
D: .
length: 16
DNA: TGCGCCAGCAGCCAGGCGCGCAGGGGCACTAATGAAAAACTGTTTTTT
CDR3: CASSQARRGTNEKLFF

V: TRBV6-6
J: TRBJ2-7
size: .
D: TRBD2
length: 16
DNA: TGTGCCAGCAGTCCCAACATTATACTAGCGGGAGGCGAGCAGTACTTC
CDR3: CASSPNIILAGGEQYF

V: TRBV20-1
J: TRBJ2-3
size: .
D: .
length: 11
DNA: TGCAGTGCTAGAGTCAGGGATACGCAGTATTTT
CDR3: CSARVRDTQYF

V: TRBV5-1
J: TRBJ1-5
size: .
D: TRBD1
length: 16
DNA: TGCGCCAGCAGCGAACAACCCGGGACAGATAATCAGCCCCAGCATTTT
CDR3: CASSEQPGTDNQPQHF

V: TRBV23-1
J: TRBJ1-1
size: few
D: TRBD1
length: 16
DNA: TGCGCCAGCAGTCCTAACATGGACAGGGAGGACACTGAAGCTTTCTTT
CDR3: CASSPNMDREDTEAFF

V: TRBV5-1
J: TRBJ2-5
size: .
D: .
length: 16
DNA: TGCGCCAGCAGCTTGACTATAAGGGTCGGTGGGGAGACCCAGTACTTC
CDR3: CASSLTIRVGGETQYF

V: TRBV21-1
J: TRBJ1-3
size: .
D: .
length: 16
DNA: TGTGCCAGCAGCAAAGCCCTGGTTACAGCTGGAAACACCATATATTTT
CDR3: CASSKALVTAGNTIYF

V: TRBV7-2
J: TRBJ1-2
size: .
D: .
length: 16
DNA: TGTGCCAGCAGCTTAGTTGGAGGGGGTGATAACTATGGCTACACCTTC
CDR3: CASSLVGGGDNYGYTF

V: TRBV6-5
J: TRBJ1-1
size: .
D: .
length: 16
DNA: TGTGCCAGCAGTTACTATCCCCGACAGACGAACACTGAAGCTTTCTTT
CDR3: CASSYYPRQTNTEAFF

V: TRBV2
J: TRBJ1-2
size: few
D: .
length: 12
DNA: TGTGCCAGCAGTGATCAGAGATATGGCTACACCTTC
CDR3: CASSDQRYGYTF

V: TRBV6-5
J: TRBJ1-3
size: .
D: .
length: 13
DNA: TGTGCCAGCAGGCGGGACGGAGTAAACACCATATATTTT
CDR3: CASRRDGVNTIYF

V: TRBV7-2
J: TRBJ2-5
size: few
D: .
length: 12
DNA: TGTGCCAGCAGCACCACCCGAGAGACCCAGTACTTC
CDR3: CASSTTRETQYF

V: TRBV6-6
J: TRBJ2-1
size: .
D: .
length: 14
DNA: TGTGCCAGCACGGGCAGGGGCACCTACAATGAGCAGTTCTTC
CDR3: CASTGRGTYNEQFF

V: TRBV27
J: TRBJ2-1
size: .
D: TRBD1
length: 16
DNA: TGTGCCAGCAGTCCCCTGGACAGGGGCTCCTACAATGAGCAGTTCTTC
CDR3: CASSPLDRGSYNEQFF

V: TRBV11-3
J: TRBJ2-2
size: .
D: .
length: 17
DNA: TGTGCCAGCAGCTTGGTTTTTCGCCAAGTGGGGTCCGGGGAGCTGTTTTTT
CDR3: CASSLVFRQVGSGELFF

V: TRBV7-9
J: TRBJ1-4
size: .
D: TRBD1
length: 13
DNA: TGTGCCAGCCTCCAGGGGGCTTCTGAAAAACTGTTTTTT
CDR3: CASLQGASEKLFF

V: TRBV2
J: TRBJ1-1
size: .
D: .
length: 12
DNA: TGTGCCAGCACTTTGGGGAACACTGAAGCTTTCTTT
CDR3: CASTLGNTEAFF

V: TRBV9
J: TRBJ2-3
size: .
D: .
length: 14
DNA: TGTGCCAGCAGCGTAAGTCCGAGCACAGATACGCAGTATTTT
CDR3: CASSVSPSTDTQYF

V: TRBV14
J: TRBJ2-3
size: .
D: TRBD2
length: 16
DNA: TGTGCCAGCAGCGACCTAGCGGGAGGGTGGACAGATACGCAGTATTTT
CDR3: CASSDLAGGWTDTQYF

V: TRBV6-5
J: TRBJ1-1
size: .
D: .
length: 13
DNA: TGTGCCAGCAGTAAGAGTGGGAACACTGAAGCTTTCTTT
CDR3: CASSKSGNTEAFF

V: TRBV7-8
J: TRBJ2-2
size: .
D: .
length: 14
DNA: TGTGCCAGCAGCTTCTTCGGAAACACCGGGGAGCTGTTTTTT
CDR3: CASSFFGNTGELFF

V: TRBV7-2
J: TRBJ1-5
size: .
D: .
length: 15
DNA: TGTGCCAGCAGCTTATACGGGGGCTCAAATCAGCCCCAGCATTTT
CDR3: CASSLYGGSNQPQHF

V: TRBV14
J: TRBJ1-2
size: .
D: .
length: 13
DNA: TGTGCCAGCAGCCAAGGGCAGAGCTATGGCTACACCTTC
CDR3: CASSQGQSYGYTF

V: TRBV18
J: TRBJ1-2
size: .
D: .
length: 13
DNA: TGTGCCAGCTCACCACTGGCCGGCGACGGCTACACCTTC
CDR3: CASSPLAGDGYTF

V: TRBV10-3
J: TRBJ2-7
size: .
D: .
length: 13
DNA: TGTGCCATCAGTGAAGGAGGGCGAGACGAGCAGTACTTC
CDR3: CAISEGGRDEQYF

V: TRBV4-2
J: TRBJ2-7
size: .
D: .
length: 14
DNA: TGTGCCAGCAGCCCAGGGACATCGCCCTACGAGCAGTACTTC
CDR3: CASSPGTSPYEQYF

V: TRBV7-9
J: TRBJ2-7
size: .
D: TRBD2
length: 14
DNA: TGTGCCAGCAGCCCCCGGTTGGGGGGGTCGGAGCAGTACTTC
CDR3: CASSPRLGGSEQYF

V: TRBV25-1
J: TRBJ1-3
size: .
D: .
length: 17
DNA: TGTGCCAGCAGTGCCTGGGAACTACTGGCCCTTGGAAACACCATATATTTT
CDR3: CASSAWELLALGNTIYF

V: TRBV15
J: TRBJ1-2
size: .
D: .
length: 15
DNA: TGTGCCACCAGCAGATCTTTAGGGACTAACTATGGCTACACCTTC
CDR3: CATSRSLGTNYGYTF

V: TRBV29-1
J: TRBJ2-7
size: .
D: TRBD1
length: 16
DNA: TGCAGCGTTGGCCTTCAGGGGGACAGGGGGATCTACGAGCAGTACTTC
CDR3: CSVGLQGDRGIYEQYF

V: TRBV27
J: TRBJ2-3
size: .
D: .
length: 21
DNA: TGTGCCAGCAGGGAAGGAACACCATCATGGTTACGGGGGCCCCCGTCGCGAACGCAGTATTTT
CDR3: CASREGTPSWLRGPPSRTQYF

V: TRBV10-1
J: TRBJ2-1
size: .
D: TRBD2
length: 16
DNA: TGCGCCAGCAGTAGACTAGCGGGAGGCCCGTGCAATGAGCAGTTCTTC
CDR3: CASSRLAGGPCNEQFF

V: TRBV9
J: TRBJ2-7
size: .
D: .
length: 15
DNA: TGTGCCAGCGGACCCGAAGGTAGGGGTTTCTACGAGCAGTACTTC
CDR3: CASGPEGRGFYEQYF

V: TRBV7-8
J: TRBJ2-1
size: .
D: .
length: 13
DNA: TGTGCCAGCAGCTTATCAAGTTACAATGAGCAGTTCTTC
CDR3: CASSLSSYNEQFF

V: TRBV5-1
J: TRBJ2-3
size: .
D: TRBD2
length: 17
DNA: TGCGCCAGCAGCCGGACGACTCTAGCGGGAGGGGGAGATACGCAGTATTTT
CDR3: CASSRTTLAGGGDTQYF

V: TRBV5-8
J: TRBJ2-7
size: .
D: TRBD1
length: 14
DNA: TGTGCCAGCAGCCCCCGGGACAGGGCTTACGAGCAGTACTTC
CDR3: CASSPRDRAYEQYF

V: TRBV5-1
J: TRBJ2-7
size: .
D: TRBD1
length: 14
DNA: TGCGCCAGCAGCTCCGGACAGGGAGGATACGAGCAGTACTTC
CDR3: CASSSGQGGYEQYF

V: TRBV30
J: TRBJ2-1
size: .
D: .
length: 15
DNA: TGTGCCTGGGACCGAAGCTATATTATAGGGAATGAGCAGTTCTTC
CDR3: CAWDRSYIIGNEQFF

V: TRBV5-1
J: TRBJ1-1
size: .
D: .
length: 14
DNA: TGCGCCAGCAGCAAGGAATTTGCCTGGGCTGAAGCTTTCTTT
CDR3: CASSKEFAWAEAFF

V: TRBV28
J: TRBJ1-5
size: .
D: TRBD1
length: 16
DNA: TGTGCCAGCAGTTCCGGGACAGGGAGTCGCAATCAGCCCCAGCATTTT
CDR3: CASSSGTGSRNQPQHF

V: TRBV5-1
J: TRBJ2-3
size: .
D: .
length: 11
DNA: TGCGCCAGCAGCTATTTGAATACGCAGTATTTT
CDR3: CASSYLNTQYF

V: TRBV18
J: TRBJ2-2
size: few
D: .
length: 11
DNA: TGTGCCAGCTCACCGGGCAGGGAGCTGTTTTTT
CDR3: CASSPGRELFF

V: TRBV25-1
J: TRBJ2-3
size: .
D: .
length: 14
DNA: TGTGCCAGTACGACTTCGGGATACACAGATACGCAGTATTTT
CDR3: CASTTSGYTDTQYF

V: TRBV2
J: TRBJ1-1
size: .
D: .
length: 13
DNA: TGTGCCATTTCGAGCACAGGGCGGACTGAAGCTTTCTTT
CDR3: CAISSTGRTEAFF

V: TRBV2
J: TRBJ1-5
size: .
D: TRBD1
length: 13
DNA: TGTGCCAGCAGACCCGAGACAGGGGCGGCCCAGCATTTT
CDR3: CASRPETGAAQHF

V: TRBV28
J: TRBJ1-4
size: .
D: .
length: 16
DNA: TGTGCCAGCAGGCTAATAAACAGGGCGGCTAATGAAAAACTGTTTTTT
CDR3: CASRLINRAANEKLFF